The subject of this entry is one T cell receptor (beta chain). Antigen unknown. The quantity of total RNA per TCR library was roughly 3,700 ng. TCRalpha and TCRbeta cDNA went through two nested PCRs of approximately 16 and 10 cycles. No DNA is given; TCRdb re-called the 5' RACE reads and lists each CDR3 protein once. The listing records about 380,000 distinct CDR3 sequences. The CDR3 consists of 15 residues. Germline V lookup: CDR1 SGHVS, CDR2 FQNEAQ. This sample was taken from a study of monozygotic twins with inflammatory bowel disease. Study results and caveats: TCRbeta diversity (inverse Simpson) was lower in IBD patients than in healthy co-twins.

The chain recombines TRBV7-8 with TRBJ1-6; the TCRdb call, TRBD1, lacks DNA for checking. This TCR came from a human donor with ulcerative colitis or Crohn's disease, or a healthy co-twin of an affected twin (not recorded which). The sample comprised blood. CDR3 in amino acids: CASSLAGQSYSPLHF. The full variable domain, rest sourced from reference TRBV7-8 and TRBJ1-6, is GAGVSQSPRYKVAKRGQDVALRCDPISGHVSLFWYQQALGQGPEFLTYFQNEAQLDKSGLPSDRFFAERPEGSVSTLKIQRTQQEDSAVYLCASSLAGQSYSPLHFGNGTRLTVT.